Presented here are 10 T cell receptor beta chains from one specimen sequenced in a study of blood T cell repertoires in COVID-19. Method: immunoSEQ multiplex PCR; TCRdb's copy keeps in-frame clones and lacks some. Of more than 120,000 clones listed, approximately 88% are singletons. The specimen was peripheral blood. These receptors were taken from a human donor in a cohort sampled during active COVID-19.

The chain joins TRBV19 to TRBJ1-5, with 7 nucleotides matching TRBD1. The CDR3 loop spans 14 amino acids. From germline, CDR1 is LNHDA and CDR2 SQIVND (reference sequence). The V and J ends lost 7 bases and 7 bases, in that order; junction bases with no gene match: 10. The CDR3 DNA reads as TGTGCCAGTACCACCGACAGGGAAGGACAGCCCCAGCATTTT. This sequence encodes CASTTDREGQPQHF. The whole variable domain, filled in from reference TRBV19 and TRBJ1-5, reads DGGITQSPKYLFRKEGQNVTLSCEQNLNHDAMYWYRQDPGQGLRLIYYSQIVNDFQKGDIAEGYSVSREKKESFPLTVTSAQKNPTAFYLCASTTDREGQPQHFGDGTRLSIL.

The gene calls are TRBV5-5 and TRBJ2-3; D might be TRBD2 (5 bases). This CDR3 is 15 amino acids long. Germline V CDR1 and CDR2: SGHKS, YYEKEE (reference sequence). V dropped 4 bases and J dropped 0 bases, with 12 bases sitting between them. CDR3 sequence (DNA): TGTGCCAGCAGCCTGAGGGCAGCTAGCACAGATACGCAGTATTTT. This gives the protein CASSLRAASTDTQYF.

The chain carries TRBV5-1 and TRBJ1-1; D call uncertain. The CDR3 contains 14 residues. Trimming cost V 4 bases and J 8 bases, with 18 bases left between them. Germline V lookup: CDR1 SGHRS, CDR2 YFSETQ. CDR3 protein: CASSAGFVRPEAFF. The DNA for the CDR3 is TGCGCCAGCAGCGCAGGTTTCGTAAGGCCCGAAGCTTTCTTT.

As concerns this clone: This may stem from a read error, because a much larger clone lies one nucleotide away. V is TRBV27 and J is TRBJ1-1; TRBD1 might be the D (6 bases). Trimming left V 3 bases short and J 1 base short, with 6 bases between. The germline gives CDR1 MNHEY, CDR2 SMNVEV (reference sequence). The CDR3 runs to 13 residues. CDR3 DNA sequence: TGTGCCAGCAGTTTGGGACAGAACACTGAAGCTTTCTTT. Its protein is CASSLGQNTEAFF.

The genes are TRBV3-1 (or the pseudogene TRBV3-2) and TRBJ2-3; 14 nucleotides agree with TRBD2. With V trimmed by 4 bases and J by 4 bases, 1 base remained unmatched. The CDR3 has 15 amino acids. Germline CDR1 LGHDT, CDR2 YNNKEL (reference sequence). DNA for the CDR3: TGTGCCAGCAGCCTGACTAGCGGGGGGGCAGATACGCAGTATTTT. Translation gives CASSLTSGGADTQYF.

The DNA for the CDR3 is TGTGCCAGCAGCTTGCCCAGGGGAGTGAGCAACGAGCAGTACTTC. Amino acids: CASSLPRGVSNEQYF. The rearrangement uses TRBV5-6 and TRBJ2-7; tentatively, D is TRBD1 (6 bases). This CDR3 spans 15 amino acids. Germline lookup yields CDR1 SGHDT and CDR2 YYEEEE. V was trimmed by 1 base and J by 5 bases, leaving 16 bases between them.

The rearrangement links TRBV7-2 to TRBJ2-3; no definite D call. V was clipped by 5 bases and J by 1 base, with 13 bases between them. Germline V gives CDR1 SGHTA, CDR2 FQGNSA. The CDR3 has 15 residues. CDR3 residues: CASSPVGQGTDTQYF. CDR3 DNA: TGTGCCAGCAGCCCAGTTGGGCAAGGCACAGATACGCAGTATTTT.

The V and J genes are TRBV5-1 and TRBJ2-1; 15 bases match TRBD2. CDR1 is SGHRS and CDR2 is YFSETQ in the germline V gene. The CDR3 totals 19 residues. V shed 4 bases, J shed 3 bases, and the junction held 11 bases outside the gene matches. CDR3 in DNA: TGCGCCAGCAGCGCGGGACTAGCGGGGGGCGCCGGGCTCTACAATGAGCAGTTCTTC. This gives the protein CASSAGLAGGAGLYNEQFF. The variable domain in full, with the rest retrieved from reference TRBV5-1 and TRBJ2-1, is KAGVTQTPRYLIKTRGQQVTLSCSPISGHRSVSWYQQTPGQGLQFLFEYFSETQRNKGNFPGRFSGRQFSNSRSEMNVSTLELGDSALYLCASSAGLAGGAGLYNEQFFGPGTRLTVL.

This clone was counted a few times. This chain joins TRBV7-8 and TRBJ1-2, with D perhaps matching TRBD1 (6 bases). The CDR3 contains 16 residues. Germline lookup yields CDR1 SGHVS and CDR2 FQNEAQ. V was trimmed by 0 bases and J by 0 bases, leaving 11 bases between them. The CDR3 loop is CASSLAGTTANYGYTF. The CDR3 DNA is TGTGCCAGCAGCTTAGCGGGGACAACTGCTAACTATGGCTACACCTTC.

The chain recombines TRBV13 with TRBJ1-1, with 9 nucleotides matching TRBD1. Per the germline V gene, CDR1 is PRHDT and CDR2 is FYEKMQ (reference sequence). V lost 4 bases, J lost 5 bases, and 8 bases stayed unmatched. The CDR3 loop spans 15 amino acids. Here the CDR3 reads CASSSRDRDPTEAFF. CDR3 in DNA: TGTGCCAGCAGCTCGCGGGACAGGGATCCTACTGAAGCTTTCTTT.